One and the same sample provided the 21 T cell receptor beta chains below, sequenced in a study of blood T cell repertoires in COVID-19. Libraries were prepared by immunoSEQ multiplex PCR; TCRdb keeps only in-frame clonotypes and omits some of them. The sample includes 70,000 to 100,000 clones, about nine tenths of them seen just once. The sequenced sample consisted of peripheral blood. These receptors came from a human donor in a cohort sampled during active COVID-19.

This chain joins TRBV7-2 and TRBJ2-7, with D perhaps TRBD1 (5 bases). V lost 3 bases, J lost 5 bases, and 11 bases lay in between. Germline V gene sequence: CDR1 SGHTA, CDR2 FQGNSA. The CDR3 runs 13 residues. The CDR3 bases are TGTGCCAGCAGCTTGCGCAGGGCGGACGAGCAGTACTTC. Residues: CASSLRRADEQYF.

This clone showed up just once. The chain joins TRBV2 to TRBJ2-6, with TRBD1 matching 8 bases. With 8 bases clipped from V and 0 bases from J, the junction kept 6 bases outside the gene matches. CDR3 length: 16 amino acids. Germline CDR1 and CDR2: SNHLY and FYNNEI. The CDR3: CASLDRDFSGANVLTF. The CDR3 nucleotides read TGTGCCAGCTTGGACAGGGATTTCTCTGGGGCCAACGTCCTGACTTTC. Variable domain in full (rest from reference TRBV2 and TRBJ2-6): EPEVTQTPSHQVTQMGQEVILRCVPISNHLYFYWYRQILGQKVEFLVSFYNNEISEKSEIFDDQFSVERPDGSNFTLKIRSTKLEDSAMYFCASLDRDFSGANVLTFGAGSRLTVL.

The rearrangement uses TRBV7-9 and TRBJ2-1, with D maybe TRBD2 (7 bases). V was clipped by 3 bases and J by 6 bases, with 12 bases between them. The CDR3 contains 14 residues. Germline V gene lookup returns CDR1 SEHNR and CDR2 FQNEAQ (reference sequence). CDR3 DNA: TGTGCCAGCAGCTTCGCGGGGGCCTTCAATGAGCAGTTCTTC. Its translation is CASSFAGAFNEQFF.

The chain has TRBV19 and TRBJ1-2; 8 nucleotides match TRBD1. Germline V gives CDR1 LNHDA, CDR2 SQIVND (reference sequence). The V segment lost 4 bases and the J segment 6 bases; nucleotides outside the gene matches: 10. The CDR3 is 15 residues long. This CDR3 reads CASSTDRGMANGYTF. In nucleotides, the CDR3 is TGTGCCAGTAGTACCGACAGGGGTATGGCGAATGGCTACACCTTC. The full variable domain, completed using reference TRBV19 and TRBJ1-2, is DGGITQSPKYLFRKEGQNVTLSCEQNLNHDAMYWYRQDPGQGLRLIYYSQIVNDFQKGDIAEGYSVSREKKESFPLTVTSAQKNPTAFYLCASSTDRGMANGYTFGSGTRLTVV.

The chain links TRBV18 to TRBJ2-7; perhaps TRBD1 as D (5 bases). Germline lookup yields CDR1 KGHSH and CDR2 LQKENI. Trimming cost V 0 bases and J 0 bases, with 9 bases left between them. This CDR3 has 15 amino acids. CDR3 sequence (DNA): TGTGCCAGCTCACCACCGACAGCAAGCTCCTACGAGCAGTACTTC. Amino acid sequence: CASSPPTASSYEQYF. Supplemented by reference TRBV18 and TRBJ2-7, the full variable domain reads NAGVMQNPRHLVRRRGQEARLRCSPMKGHSHVYWYRQLPEEGLKFMVYLQKENIIDESGMPKERFSAEFPKEGPSILRIQQVVRGDSAAYFCASSPPTASSYEQYFGPGTRLTVT.

The chain is built from TRBV2 and TRBJ2-1, with 12 bases fitting TRBD2. Germline V gene lookup returns CDR1 SNHLY and CDR2 FYNNEI. The junction had 3 bases not matched to a gene; V was cut back by 10 bases and J by 2 bases. This CDR3 has 14 residues. CDR3 loop: CATRTSGTYNEQFF. Written as DNA, the CDR3 is TGTGCCACCCGGACTAGCGGGACCTACAATGAGCAGTTCTTC.

In this sample, this clone turned up a few times. The V gene is TRBV4-3, the J gene TRBJ1-6; TRBD1 aligns across 7 bases. CDR3 length: 17 residues. After removal of 0 bases from V and 6 bases from J, the junction contained 8 bases not matched to a gene. Germline CDR1 and CDR2: LGHNA and YSLEER. CDR3 sequence: CASSQDLPDRVNSPLHF. CDR3 DNA: TGCGCCAGCAGCCAAGACCTTCCTGACAGGGTTAATTCACCCCTCCACTTT.

The V call is TRBV3-1 (or the pseudogene TRBV3-2), the J call TRBJ2-7; D may be TRBD2 (5 bases). Trimming removed 8 bases from V and 1 base from J, with 18 bases in between. Germline V lookup: CDR1 LGHDT, CDR2 YNNKEL (reference sequence). The CDR3 length is 15 residues. The CDR3 reads CASGSVGRSSYEQYF. The CDR3 nucleotides are TGTGCCAGCGGCAGTGTTGGGAGAAGTTCCTACGAGCAGTACTTC.

This clone has only one observation. The chain has TRBV30 and TRBJ1-2; a weak D match, TRBD1 (6 bases). CDR1 is GTSNPN, CDR2 SVGIG, per germline (reference sequence). This CDR3 spans 14 amino acids. Trimming removed 2 bases from V and 2 bases from J, with 12 bases in between. This CDR3 is CAWSSDRGNYGYTF. Written as DNA, the CDR3 is TGTGCCTGGAGTTCGGACAGAGGAAACTATGGCTACACCTTC. Full variable domain (outside the CDR3, taken from reference TRBV30 and TRBJ1-2): SQTIHQWPATLVQPVGSPLSLECTVEGTSNPNLYWYRQAAGRGLQLLFYSVGIGQISSEVPQNLSASRPQDRQFILSSKKLLLSDSGFYLCAWSSDRGNYGYTFGSGTRLTVV.

The chain employs TRBV7-3 and TRBJ2-1, with 7 bases aligning to TRBD2. Germline values: CDR1 SGHTA, CDR2 FQGTGA. Germline trimming cut 8 bases from V and 0 bases from J; bases unmatched to any gene: 7. The CDR3 covers 15 residues. The CDR3 sequence: CASQSSGYSYNEQFF. CDR3 coding DNA: TGTGCCAGCCAATCTAGCGGTTACTCCTACAATGAGCAGTTCTTC.

This sequence joins TRBV23-1 and TRBJ1-5, with unresolved D. TRBV23-1 is reported as an ORF; its role is uncertain. The CDR3 extends over 12 amino acids. V dropped 2 bases and J dropped 7 bases, with 6 bases sitting between them. CDR3 residues: CASSQLYQPQHF. In DNA, the CDR3 is TGCGCCAGCAGTCAACTCTACCAGCCCCAGCATTTT.

The CDR3 sequence: CSVEREGRNTIYF. Here the CDR3 DNA reads TGCAGCGTTGAGAGGGAGGGAAGAAACACCATATATTTT. The chain combines TRBV29-1 with TRBJ1-3; D gene unclear. V was cut by 3 bases and J by 5 bases, with 11 bases left in between. CDR1 is SQVTM and CDR2 is ANQGSEA in the germline V gene. The CDR3 sequence is 13 residues long.

The genes are TRBV18 and TRBJ1-1, with D possibly matching TRBD1 (6 bases). Trimming pared 6 bases from V and 0 bases from J, leaving 14 bases between. CDR1 and CDR2 (germline): KGHSH, LQKENI. This CDR3 spans 15 amino acids. CDR3 amino acids: CASSPKTGMNTEAFF. CDR3 nucleotide sequence: TGTGCCAGCTCTCCGAAGACAGGCATGAACACTGAAGCTTTCTTT.

This clone was observed once. This chain links TRBV6-1 with TRBJ1-1; D might be TRBD1 (5 bases). V lost 2 bases and J 1 base, leaving 11 bases between the germline ends. The CDR3 covers 15 residues. Per germline, CDR1 MNHNS and CDR2 SASEGT. The CDR3 region is CASSELYRPNTEAFF. The CDR3 DNA reads TGTGCCAGCAGTGAATTATACAGGCCGAACACTGAAGCTTTCTTT.

The chain carries TRBV2 and TRBJ1-1; D perhaps matches TRBD1 (5 bases). This CDR3 has 14 amino acids. V dropped 6 bases and J dropped 2 bases, with 13 bases sitting between them. Germline values: CDR1 SNHLY, CDR2 FYNNEI. The CDR3 bases are TGTGCCAGCAGGAGTGACAGATATAACACTGAAGCTTTCTTT. It specifies CASRSDRYNTEAFF.

The rearrangement uses TRBV6-2 or TRBV6-3 and TRBJ1-5; 12 bases are shared with TRBD1. This CDR3 has 15 residues. V was clipped by 5 bases and J by 4 bases; unmatched bases: 3. Germline V CDR1 and CDR2: MNHEY, SVGEGT. CDR3 residues: CASSAGQGANQPQHF. DNA for the CDR3: TGTGCCAGCAGTGCGGGACAGGGGGCAAATCAGCCCCAGCATTTT.

The rearrangement links TRBV3-1 (or the pseudogene TRBV3-2) to TRBJ1-2; D call uncertain. This CDR3 spans 15 amino acids. The ends were cut back, 4 bases at V and 4 bases at J, with 16 bases in the middle. Germline loops: CDR1 LGHDT, CDR2 YNNKEL (reference sequence). Here the CDR3 DNA reads TGTGCCAGCAGCCCGCGATTGGTAAAGCCCTATGGCTACACCTTC. Its protein product is CASSPRLVKPYGYTF.

V usage is TRBV28 and J usage is TRBJ2-7; a weak D match, TRBD1 (6 bases). V was shortened by 5 bases and J by 2 bases, with 10 bases between the two germline ends. The CDR3 sequence is 13 residues long. Germline CDR1 reads MDHEN; CDR2 reads SYDVKM. The CDR3, as DNA: TGTGCCAGCAGTGGACAGTTTCCCTACGAGCAGTACTTC. As protein: CASSGQFPYEQYF. Full variable domain (outside the CDR3, taken from reference TRBV28 and TRBJ2-7): DVKVTQSSRYLVKRTGEKVFLECVQDMDHENMFWYRQDPGLGLRLIYFSYDVKMKEKGDIPEGYSVSREKKERFSLILESASTNQTSMYLCASSGQFPYEQYFGPGTRLTVT.

This chain uses TRBV5-4 with TRBJ1-1; no firm D call. Trimming took 0 bases from V and 2 from J, leaving 5 bases between them. This CDR3 is built from 13 residues. Per germline, CDR1 SGHNT and CDR2 YYREEE (reference sequence). CDR3 sequence (DNA): TGTGCCAGCAGCTTGGCCAGTAACACTGAAGCTTTCTTT. Its protein is CASSLASNTEAFF. Supplemented by reference TRBV5-4 and TRBJ1-1, the full variable domain reads ETGVTQSPTHLIKTRGQQVTLRCSSQSGHNTVSWYQQALGQGPQFIFQYYREEENGRGNFPPRFSGLQFPNYSSELNVNALELDDSALYLCASSLASNTEAFFGQGTRLTVV.

V gene TRBV2 combines with J gene TRBJ2-5; D is perhaps TRBD2 (5 bases). Germline CDR1 reads SNHLY; CDR2 reads FYNNEI. The CDR3 loop spans 11 amino acids. V lost 5 bases and J 5 bases, leaving 6 bases between the germline ends. The CDR3 region has the DNA TGTGCCAGCAGTCGCGGGGAGACCCAGTACTTC. This encodes CASSRGETQYF.

J is TRBJ1-5 and V is TRBV5-1; 7 bases match TRBD1. CDR1 and CDR2 (germline): SGHRS, YFSETQ. With 2 bases clipped from V and 6 bases from J, the junction kept 8 bases outside the gene matches. CDR3 size: 15 residues. The CDR3 DNA reads as TGCGCCAGCAGCTTTGCTGGACAGGAGTTTCAGCCCCAGCATTTT. It codes for CASSFAGQEFQPQHF.